These 29 T cell receptor beta chains came from one sample sequenced in a study of Graves' ophthalmopathy and Graves' hyperthyroidism. Amplification targeted the TCR beta CDR3 regions, with RNA transcripts as the source material. HTBI-primed first-round RT-PCR preceded second-round multiplex PCR. TCRdb re-called the multiplex PCR reads through MiXCR, storing one row per CDR3 protein. The table includes 1 million to 1.3 million distinct CDR3 sequences, about 36% detected once. Sequenced sample: peripheral blood or thyroid tissue (not recorded which). The origin of the receptors is an adult man with Graves' hyperthyroidism.

A word on this clonotype: As the CDR3 is not closed by the conserved phenylalanine or tryptophan, this likely results from a read error. It is unclear where the CDR3 begins or ends on the DNA, so no DNA is shown, and the CDR3 is as TCRdb lists it. V is TRBV19 and J is TRBJ2-2; TRBD1 was called by the table and not checked on the DNA. Germline CDR1 is LNHDA and CDR2 is SQIVND (reference sequence). A total of 8 residues make up the CDR3, ends included. The CDR3: CASSPYTG.

The CDR3 DNA reads as TGTGCCATCAGTGATGAAGACAGGGGGCGCGGCTACACCTTC. As protein: CAISDEDRGRGYTF. The V gene is TRBV10-3, the J gene TRBJ1-2; TRBD1 agrees at 10 bases. The V segment lost 3 bases and the J segment 8 bases; nucleotides outside the gene matches: 6. The CDR3 has 14 amino acids. The germline V gene has CDR1 ENHRY and CDR2 SYGVKD.

The chain uses TRBV7-2 and TRBJ1-2; D is perhaps TRBD1 (6 bases). Germline V gene lookup returns CDR1 SGHTA and CDR2 FQGNSA. The CDR3 consists of 13 residues. Trimming left V 5 bases short and J 7 bases short, with 14 bases between. CDR3 sequence reads: CASSRGGHSGYTF. The DNA for the CDR3 is TGTGCCAGCAGCCGGGGGGGACATAGTGGCTACACCTTC.

This clonotype came up a few times. The chain carries TRBV29-1 and TRBJ1-2; D unclear. Trimming pared 3 bases from V and 6 bases from J, leaving 11 bases between. The germline gives CDR1 SQVTM, CDR2 ANQGSEA. CDR3 size: 12 residues. CDR3 in amino acids: CSVDLLSNGYTF. The DNA of the CDR3 is TGCAGCGTTGATCTTCTGAGCAATGGCTACACCTTC.

V is TRBV7-9 and J is TRBJ2-7, with TRBD1 identical over 8 bases. The junction had 9 bases not matched to a gene; V was cut back by 3 bases and J by 5 bases. The CDR3 has 15 amino acids. Germline lookup yields CDR1 SEHNR and CDR2 FQNEAQ (reference sequence). The CDR3: CASSFPLGQGNEQYF. The CDR3 DNA sequence: TGTGCCAGCAGCTTCCCCTTAGGACAGGGTAACGAGCAGTACTTC.

This clonotype has at least ten counts. The J gene is TRBJ2-5, the V gene TRBV12-3 or TRBV12-4; D remains unclear. This CDR3 has 14 residues. V was cut by 3 bases and J by 5 bases, with 13 bases left in between. The CDR3 here is CASSFNSPRETQYF. CDR3 bases: TGTGCCAGCAGTTTTAACAGCCCCAGGGAGACCCAGTACTTC.

The sample holds a few counts of this clonotype. The V call is TRBV5-4, the J call TRBJ2-5, with TRBD2 as a possible D gene (5 bases). This CDR3 comprises 14 residues. With 7 bases removed from V and 5 bases from J, the gap between germline ends came to 18 bases. Germline CDR1 and CDR2: SGHNT and YYREEE (reference sequence). The CDR3 loop is CASHGGPSRETQYF. CDR3 DNA: TGTGCCAGCCACGGCGGGCCAAGTAGGGAGACCCAGTACTTC.

Points on this clonotype: Since a much larger clone is just one base distant, this may be a read error. As the CDR3 is not closed by the conserved phenylalanine or tryptophan, this likely results from a read error. J is TRBJ1-1 and V is TRBV7-2, with 8 positions matching TRBD1. This CDR3 has 15 residues. Germline V CDR1 and CDR2: SGHTA, FQGNSA. The ends lost 5 bases at V and 2 bases at J; junction bases unmatched: 7. CDR3: CASSPSTGGNTEAFL. The CDR3 coding sequence is TGTGCCAGCAGCCCGTCTACAGGGGGAAACACTGAAGCTTTCCTT.

This clonotype was counted only a few times. This chain links TRBV5-1 with TRBJ2-7, with 8 bases matching TRBD1. J was trimmed by 2 bases and V by 4 bases; bases with no gene match: 8. Germline assignment: CDR1 SGHRS and CDR2 YFSETQ. This CDR3 spans 15 amino acids. The CDR3: CASSPGQGNPYEQYF. For the CDR3, the DNA is TGCGCCAGCAGCCCTGGACAGGGTAACCCCTACGAGCAGTACTTC. The full variable domain, its missing parts supplied by reference TRBV5-1 and TRBJ2-7, is KAGVTQTPRYLIKTRGQQVTLSCSPISGHRSVSWYQQTPGQGLQFLFEYFSETQRNKGNFPGRFSGRQFSNSRSEMNVSTLELGDSALYLCASSPGQGNPYEQYFGPGTRLTVT.

Concerning this clonotype: This may be a read error: a much more frequent sequence differs by one nucleotide. In DNA form, the CDR3 reads TGTGCCACCAGCAGAGTAGGGACAGGGCCCGAAGAACTGTTTTTT. As protein: CATSRVGTGPEELFF. The chain carries TRBV15 and TRBJ1-4, with 9 bases identical to TRBD1. The trim removed 1 base at V and 12 bases at J, leaving 9 bases unmatched. Germline V gene lookup returns CDR1 LNHNV and CDR2 YYDKDF (reference sequence). This CDR3 region has 15 residues.

This chain connects TRBV7-3 to TRBJ1-5; TRBD1 is a possible D gene (5 bases). The CDR3 totals 16 residues. V lost 0 bases and J lost 3, with 12 bases in between. Germline assignment: CDR1 SGHTA and CDR2 FQGTGA. CDR3 nucleotide sequence: TGTGCCAGCAGCTTAACGACCGAGGGACCCAATCAGCCCCAGCATTTT. This gives the protein CASSLTTEGPNQPQHF.

This clonotype was detected ten times or more. The chain is built from TRBV9 and TRBJ2-7; D is uncertain. V lost 3 bases and J 0 bases, leaving 10 bases between the germline ends. Per the germline V gene, CDR1 is SGDLS and CDR2 is YYNGEE. The CDR3 length is 14 residues. In nucleotides, the CDR3 is TGTGCCAGCAGCGCGCGACGCGACTCCTACGAGCAGTACTTC. Its protein product is CASSARRDSYEQYF.

This clonotype was seen at least ten times. The genes are TRBV15 and TRBJ1-1, with D unclear. CDR3 length: 13 residues. V lost 0 bases, J lost 4 bases, and 6 bases lay in between. Germline V lookup: CDR1 LNHNV, CDR2 YYDKDF (reference sequence). The CDR3 region has the DNA TGTGCCACCAGCAGAGACAGTATCACTGAAGCTTTCTTT. This encodes CATSRDSITEAFF.

V gene TRBV6-5 combines with J gene TRBJ1-2; 9 nucleotides match TRBD1. The CDR3 is made up of 15 amino acids. Germline V CDR1 and CDR2: MNHEY, SVGAGI. V lost 4 bases to trimming and J lost 8 bases; unmatched junction nucleotides: 11. CDR3 sequence (DNA): TGTGCCAGCAGTTTCACCGGGACAGGGAGGTTCGGCTACACCTTC. Translation: CASSFTGTGRFGYTF.

This clonotype occurred once. The CDR3 spells CASSFGGPGYNSPLHF. Here the CDR3 DNA reads TGTGCCAGCAGTTTTGGAGGGCCCGGCTATAATTCACCCCTCCACTTT. The chain employs TRBV27 and TRBJ1-6; D ambiguous. Trimming shortened V by 3 bases and J by 3 bases, and 12 bases separated the two germline ends. The CDR3 totals 16 residues. Germline V CDR1 and CDR2: MNHEY, SMNVEV (reference sequence).

There are many counts of this clonotype. The chain couples TRBV20-1 to TRBJ2-2; the match to TRBD1 covers 8 bases. CDR1 and CDR2 (germline): DFQATT, SNEGSKA (reference sequence). The CDR3 runs to 13 residues. V was clipped by 6 bases and J by 5 bases; unmatched bases: 5. The CDR3 DNA sequence: TGCAGTGCACGGACAGGGAGGACCGGGGAGCTGTTTTTT. Translating it yields CSARTGRTGELFF.

The chain employs TRBV7-2 and TRBJ1-2, with 10 positions matching TRBD1. Trimming at V came to 6 bases and at J to 8 bases, leaving 6 bases not matched to a gene. CDR1 and CDR2 from the germline V gene are SGHTA and FQGNSA. The CDR3 contains 13 residues. CDR3 bases: TGTGCCAGCAGAAAGACAGGGGGCTGGGGCTACACCTTC. Translated: CASRKTGGWGYTF.

This chain connects TRBV12-3 or TRBV12-4 to TRBJ1-5; D not certain. The CDR3 spans 15 residues. V was trimmed by 6 bases and J by 8 bases, leaving 20 bases between them. CDR3 coding DNA: TGTGCCAGCAGCCCCAGAAGTAGCATGTACGAGCCCCAGCATTTT. Translation: CASSPRSSMYEPQHF.

The chain couples TRBV14 to TRBJ1-2, with 9 bases fitting TRBD1. The CDR3 runs 16 residues. Germline V gives CDR1 SGHDN, CDR2 FVKESK. J was trimmed by 7 bases and V by 3 bases; bases with no gene match: 12. The CDR3 is CASSQRRTGAPFGYTF. In nucleotides, the CDR3 is TGTGCCAGCAGCCAGCGGAGGACAGGGGCGCCTTTTGGCTACACCTTC. Full variable domain (outside the CDR3, taken from reference TRBV14 and TRBJ1-2): EAGVTQFPSHSVIEKGQTVTLRCDPISGHDNLYWYRRVMGKEIKFLLHFVKESKQDESGMPNNRFLAERTGGTYSTLKVQPAELEDSGVYFCASSQRRTGAPFGYTFGSGTRLTVV.

In this sample, this clonotype turned up many times. CDR3 residues: CASSNSGEAFF. The CDR3 DNA reads as TGTGCCAGCAGCAATAGCGGTGAAGCTTTCTTT. The chain couples TRBV7-9 to TRBJ1-1; D is undetermined. The germline V gene encodes CDR1 SEHNR and CDR2 FQNEAQ (reference sequence). V lost 5 bases to trimming and J lost 7 bases, with 8 bases between them. The CDR3 extends over 11 amino acids.

This clonotype was seen at least ten times. The rearrangement links TRBV5-1 to TRBJ1-4, with TRBD1 identical over 8 bases. CDR3 length equals 15 residues. The germline gives CDR1 SGHRS, CDR2 YFSETQ. Germline trimming cut 4 bases from V and 4 bases from J; bases unmatched to any gene: 6. CDR3 in amino acids: CASSRYRGDNEKLFF. The CDR3 DNA reads as TGCGCCAGCAGCCGCTACAGGGGGGATAATGAAAAACTGTTTTTT.

This clonotype was recorded at least ten times. The chain couples TRBV12-3 or TRBV12-4 to TRBJ2-5, with D unresolved. CDR3 length: 11 residues. Trimming took off 5 bases at V and 4 bases at J, with 5 bases between the two ends. CDR3 sequence (DNA): TGTGCCAGCAGTACCACAGAGACCCAGTACTTC. Translation gives CASSTTETQYF.

The gene calls are TRBV30 and TRBJ1-5; tentative D call: TRBD1 (6 bases). The CDR3 has 15 residues. Germline V gene data show CDR1 as GTSNPN and CDR2 as SVGIG (reference sequence). V was pared by 2 bases and J by 8 bases, with 19 bases between. The CDR3 sequence: CAWSPLRGGLEPQHF. The CDR3 bases are TGTGCCTGGAGTCCGCTAAGAGGGGGGCTGGAGCCCCAGCATTTT.

The V and J genes are TRBV3-1 and TRBJ1-2; D remains unclear. The germline CDR1 and CDR2 sequences are LGHDT and YNNKEL (reference sequence). V lost 1 base, J lost 4 bases, and 10 bases lay in between. The CDR3 has 14 residues. The CDR3 bases are TGTGCCAGCAGCCAAGGATCTAACTTCTATGGCTACACCTTC. It yields the protein CASSQGSNFYGYTF.

The rearrangement joins TRBV12-3 or TRBV12-4 to TRBJ2-2; D is unresolved. Trimming shortened V by 6 bases and J by 4 bases, and 6 bases separated the two germline ends. This CDR3 spans 12 amino acids. The DNA for the CDR3 is TGTGCCAGCAGGCAAATCACCGGGGAGCTGTTTTTT. Translating gives CASRQITGELFF.

As to this clonotype: A much more abundant neighbour one base away suggests this may be a read error. The V and J genes are TRBV10-3 and TRBJ1-5, with 9 bases that match TRBD1. The ends lost 4 bases at V and 6 bases at J; junction bases unmatched: 7. In germline, CDR1 is ENHRY, CDR2 SYGVKD. The CDR3 has 15 amino acids. The DNA of the CDR3 is TGTGCCATCAGTGCGTCGGGACAGGGAGGTCAGCCCCAGCATTTT. Translating it yields CAISASGQGGQPQHF.

This clonotype was observed a single time. V usage is TRBV10-3 and J usage is TRBJ2-7, with a weak D call TRBD1 (5 bases). Germline V gene lookup returns CDR1 ENHRY and CDR2 SYGVKD. Deletions cut 6 bases from V and 7 bases from J, with 13 bases between. The CDR3 runs to 12 residues. CDR3 DNA: TGTGCCATCAGAGCCACAGGATGGGAGCAGTACTTC. Amino acids: CAIRATGWEQYF.

Ten or more counts support this clonotype. The rearrangement joins TRBV6-5 to TRBJ2-5, with D unclear. Germline V gene data show CDR1 as MNHEY and CDR2 as SVGAGI. Trimming stripped 2 bases from V and 3 bases from J, with 7 bases between. The CDR3 covers 13 residues. The CDR3 region has the DNA TGTGCCAGCAGTTACAACAGTAAAGAGACCCAGTACTTC. It is translated as CASSYNSKETQYF.

This clonotype has a count of ten or more. The rearrangement joins TRBV20-1 to TRBJ2-7, with 12 bases matching TRBD2. V lost 5 bases, J lost 4 bases, and 9 bases stayed unmatched. Germline lookup yields CDR1 DFQATT and CDR2 SNEGSKA (reference sequence). CDR3 length: 15 residues. CDR3 residues: CSADPGTSGSYEQYF. DNA of the CDR3: TGCAGTGCTGACCCCGGGACTAGCGGGTCATACGAGCAGTACTTC.